The 31 T cell receptor beta chains in this list originate from one sample, sequenced in a study of T cell repertoires in cytomegalovirus infection. One entry per CDR3 protein results from TCRdb running MiXCR on the reads. The sample holds some 300,000 distinct CDR3 sequences, around 10% seen once. Sequenced input: PBMCs. Every receptor here comes from a human donor in good health (CMV status not recorded). Some clones in this sample may be carry-over from other donors' samples.

This clonotype has more than one count but fewer than ten. The chain carries TRBV14 and TRBJ2-1, with D perhaps matching TRBD1 (6 bases). The CDR3 consists of 14 residues. The V end lost 7 bases, the J end lost 4 bases, and 14 bases lay between the germline ends. The germline CDR1 and CDR2 sequences are SGHDN and FVKESK. This CDR3 reads CASKDSLSYNEQFF. The CDR3 DNA reads TGTGCCAGCAAGGACAGTCTTTCGTACAATGAGCAGTTCTTC.

This clonotype was picked up a small number of times. V and J are TRBV12-3 or TRBV12-4 and TRBJ1-6; D possibly corresponds to TRBD1 (5 bases). Trimming left V 4 bases short and J 3 bases short, with 7 bases between. This CDR3 has 14 amino acids. The CDR3 loop is CASSWTYYNSPLHF. CDR3 nucleotide sequence: TGTGCCAGCAGTTGGACATACTATAATTCACCCCTCCACTTT.

This clonotype appeared many times. The V and J genes are TRBV29-1 and TRBJ2-6; tentatively, D is TRBD1 (6 bases). Germline assignment: CDR1 SQVTM and CDR2 ANQGSEA. This CDR3 spans 14 amino acids. V dropped 4 bases and J dropped 4 bases, with 11 bases sitting between them. The CDR3 sequence is CSVAQGSGANVLTF. The CDR3 DNA is TGCAGCGTTGCACAGGGTTCCGGGGCCAACGTCCTGACTTTC.

This clonotype was observed at least ten times. The chain uses TRBV20-1 and TRBJ1-4; TRBD1 is a possible D gene (6 bases). Germline V gene sequence: CDR1 DFQATT, CDR2 SNEGSKA (reference sequence). V lost 4 bases, J lost 8 bases, and 17 bases lay in between. CDR3 length equals 14 residues. CDR3 loop: CSATIRGWEEKLFF. In nucleotides, the CDR3 is TGCAGTGCTACGATTAGGGGGTGGGAAGAAAAACTGTTTTTT.

This clonotype appeared many times. The chain recombines TRBV6-2 or TRBV6-3 with TRBJ2-7; 7 bases fit TRBD1. The CDR3 has 14 amino acids. V shed 6 bases, J shed 4 bases, and the junction held 9 bases outside the gene matches. From germline, CDR1 is MNHEY and CDR2 SVGEGT. Here the CDR3 reads CASSPDRARYEQYV. The CDR3 DNA reads TGTGCCAGCAGCCCCGACAGGGCAAGGTACGAGCAGTACGTC.

This clonotype was observed many times. V usage is TRBV7-9 and J usage is TRBJ2-6; 9 nucleotides match TRBD1. Per germline, CDR1 SEHNR and CDR2 FQNEAQ (reference sequence). The J segment lost 1 base and the V segment lost 5 bases, leaving 6 bases of the junction unmatched. The CDR3 length is 17 residues. CDR3: CASSTTGGASGANVLTF. Written as DNA, the CDR3 is TGTGCCAGCAGCACAACAGGGGGCGCGTCTGGGGCCAACGTCCTGACTTTC.

In its sample, this clonotype was seen many times. CDR3 sequence (DNA): TGTGCCACCAGCAGGGGGGGGGACGGATCACCCCTCCACTTT. It yields the protein CATSRGGDGSPLHF. V gene TRBV15 combines with J gene TRBJ1-6; a possible D gene is TRBD1 (5 bases). The V gene lost 3 bases and the J gene lost 10 bases, with 13 bases spanning the gap. Germline V gene data show CDR1 as LNHNV and CDR2 as YYDKDF (reference sequence). The CDR3 has 14 residues.

This clonotype was detected many times. The rearrangement uses TRBV11-3 and TRBJ2-3; D is possibly TRBD2 (7 bases). The CDR3 has 17 amino acids. Germline lookup yields CDR1 SGHNT and CDR2 YENEEA. Trimming removed 5 bases from V and 3 bases from J, with 21 bases in between. The chain's CDR3 is CASSRGGGPTTTDTQYF. CDR3 in DNA: TGTGCCAGCAGCCGAGGGGGGGGACCAACAACGACAGATACGCAGTATTTT.

This clonotype was observed at least ten times. J is TRBJ2-3 and V is TRBV6-1; D gene ambiguous. The CDR3 covers 14 residues. Trimming left V 2 bases short and J 2 bases short, with 8 bases between. Looked up from germline, CDR1 is MNHNS and CDR2 is SASEGT. CDR3: CASSEISYTDTQYF. CDR3 bases: TGTGCCAGCAGTGAAATCTCCTACACAGATACGCAGTATTTT.

This clonotype was counted ten times or more. CDR3 protein: CSVGAFANTGELFF. The DNA of the CDR3 is TGCAGCGTAGGGGCGTTCGCGAACACCGGGGAGCTGTTTTTT. The chain combines TRBV29-1 with TRBJ2-2, with D possibly matching TRBD1 (5 bases). The length of the CDR3 is 14 residues. V was trimmed by 6 bases and J by 0 bases, leaving 11 bases between them. CDR1 and CDR2 (germline): SQVTM, ANQGSEA.

This clonotype was recorded many times. This chain uses TRBV20-1 with TRBJ2-1, with 7 bases that match TRBD2. The CDR3 runs 14 residues. Germline CDR1 and CDR2: DFQATT and SNEGSKA (reference sequence). V shed 6 bases and J 7 bases; nucleotides not matched to a gene: 12. The CDR3 protein is CSARRGGLSNEQFF. The CDR3 DNA sequence: TGCAGTGCGCGTCGCGGGGGTCTTTCTAATGAGCAGTTCTTC.

In its sample, this clonotype was seen many times. The chain employs TRBV7-8 and TRBJ1-3, with D perhaps matching TRBD1 (5 bases). V was cut by 1 base and J by 0 bases, with 19 bases left in between. CDR1 and CDR2 from the germline V gene are SGHVS and FQNEAQ. The CDR3 is 19 amino acids. The CDR3 sequence is CASSLGNGHGRGSGNTIYF. DNA for the CDR3: TGTGCCAGCAGCTTAGGGAACGGACACGGTCGGGGCTCTGGAAACACCATATATTTT.

This clonotype was recorded at least ten times. The chain combines TRBV6-2 or TRBV6-3 with TRBJ2-7; 9 nucleotides match TRBD1. The CDR3 extends over 15 amino acids. J lost 3 bases, V lost 6 bases, and 9 bases had no gene match. Germline V lookup: CDR1 MNHEY, CDR2 SVGEGT. The DNA for the CDR3 is TGTGCCAGCAGCACCTCGACAGGGGGGGACTACGAGCAGTACGTC. This sequence encodes CASSTSTGGDYEQYV.

This clonotype was observed many times. The chain joins TRBV15 to TRBJ2-7; D remains unclear. The germline V gene has CDR1 LNHNV and CDR2 YYDKDF (reference sequence). The CDR3 is 14 amino acids. This CDR3 is CATSRDHGSHEQYV. For the CDR3, the DNA is TGTGCCACCAGCAGAGATCATGGCTCCCACGAGCAGTACGTC.

In its sample, this clonotype was seen many times. The chain is built from TRBV5-5 and TRBJ1-4; 8 bases are a match to TRBD1. This CDR3 contains 14 residues. Germline V gene sequence: CDR1 SGHKS, CDR2 YYEKEE (reference sequence). Germline trimming cut 4 bases from V and 7 bases from J; bases unmatched to any gene: 6. In DNA form, the CDR3 reads TGTGCCAGCAGCCGACAGGGGCCTAGTGAAAAACTGTTTTTT. Translated: CASSRQGPSEKLFF.

The chain carries TRBV29-1 and TRBJ1-1; D is unclear. V gave up 3 bases and J gave up 1 base, with 6 bases separating them. The CDR3 contains 12 residues. CDR1 is SQVTM and CDR2 is ANQGSEA in the germline V gene. The CDR3 DNA reads TGCAGCGTTGATGGTACGAACACTGAAGCTTTCTTT. Translated: CSVDGTNTEAFF.

This clonotype was found many times. This chain links TRBV10-3 with TRBJ2-1, with unresolved D. CDR3 size: 16 residues. Per the germline V gene, CDR1 is ENHRY and CDR2 is SYGVKD. Trimming took 3 bases from V and 0 from J, leaving 12 bases between them. The CDR3 DNA sequence: TGTGCCATCAGTGACTCCCTGGGCCGCTCCTACAATGAGCAGTTCTTC. Its translation is CAISDSLGRSYNEQFF.

This clonotype has at least ten counts. J is TRBJ1-1 and V is TRBV20-1; D unresolved. The CDR3 is 13 amino acids. Germline CDR1 and CDR2: DFQATT and SNEGSKA (reference sequence). V was cut by 4 bases and J by 4 bases, with 13 bases left in between. In nucleotides, the CDR3 is TGCAGTGCTATACCGCCCCGGGGCACTGAAGCTTTCTTT. Its translation is CSAIPPRGTEAFF.

The V and J genes are TRBV29-1 and TRBJ2-7; TRBD1 matches 7 bases. The J segment lost 3 bases and the V segment lost 7 bases, leaving 6 bases of the junction unmatched. The CDR3 consists of 12 residues. Germline V gives CDR1 SQVTM, CDR2 ANQGSEA. CDR3 sequence reads: CSASGQNYEQYV. The CDR3 nucleotides read TGCAGCGCCTCGGGACAGAACTACGAGCAGTACGTC.

This clonotype came up many times. The J gene is TRBJ1-2, the V gene TRBV29-1; 10 bases agree with TRBD1. The length of the CDR3 is 16 residues. Germline lookup yields CDR1 SQVTM and CDR2 ANQGSEA. V gave up 4 bases and J gave up 2 bases; unmatched junction bases: 10. The CDR3 coding sequence is TGCAGCGTTGCCTCCCTGACAGGGGGCTTAAACTATGGCTACACCTTC. Residues: CSVASLTGGLNYGYTF.

The count of this clonotype is one. The chain employs TRBV5-1 and TRBJ2-7, with a weak D call TRBD1 (5 bases). Looked up from germline, CDR1 is SGHRS and CDR2 is YFSETQ. The CDR3 runs to 12 residues. Between the trimmed V and J ends, which lost 7 bases and 1 base, there was a span of 9 bases. The CDR3: CASGHLSYEQYF. The CDR3 nucleotides read TGCGCCAGCGGACACTTATCCTACGAGCAGTACTTC.

This clonotype was recorded many times. This chain joins TRBV7-6 and TRBJ2-3, with D tentatively TRBD1 (5 bases). The germline V and J ends were trimmed by 0 bases and 5 bases, with 12 bases remaining between them. This CDR3 is 15 amino acids long. Germline CDR1 and CDR2: SGHVS and FNYEAQ. The chain's CDR3 is CASSLAGQGIDTQYF. The DNA of the CDR3 is TGTGCCAGCAGCTTAGCGGGGCAGGGAATAGATACGCAGTATTTT.

This clonotype was recorded many times. This chain uses TRBV7-2 with TRBJ1-3; D perhaps matches TRBD1 (5 bases). Trimming stripped 3 bases from V and 1 base from J, with 7 bases between. Germline CDR1 SGHTA, CDR2 FQGNSA. The CDR3 spans 14 residues. CDR3 sequence reads: CASSFGGSGNTIYF. Here the CDR3 DNA reads TGTGCCAGCAGCTTTGGGGGATCTGGAAACACCATATATTTT.

V is TRBV7-2 and J is TRBJ2-2; tentatively, D is TRBD1 (5 bases). The V gene's germline CDR1 is SGHTA and CDR2 FQGNSA. The V end lost 1 base, the J end lost 6 bases, and 12 bases lay between the germline ends. CDR3 length equals 15 residues. CDR3 nucleotide sequence: TGTGCCAGCAGCTTAGAAGCCAGGGTGGCCGGGGAGCTGTTTTTT. Its translation is CASSLEARVAGELFF.

The chain links TRBV20-1 to TRBJ1-5; D may be TRBD1 (6 bases). Between the trimmed V and J ends, which lost 0 bases and 5 bases, there was a span of 11 bases. The CDR3 is 14 amino acids. Germline V lookup: CDR1 DFQATT, CDR2 SNEGSKA (reference sequence). The CDR3 is CSARDPRGHQPQHF. The CDR3 coding sequence is TGCAGTGCTAGAGATCCACGGGGGCATCAGCCCCAGCATTTT.

This clonotype was seen repeatedly, ten times or more. J is TRBJ2-1 and V is TRBV6-5; D perhaps matches TRBD1 (7 bases). The CDR3 is 16 amino acids. Trimming stripped 7 bases from V and 7 bases from J, with 23 bases between. From germline, CDR1 is MNHEY and CDR2 SVGAGI. DNA of the CDR3: TGTGCCAGCAACAGCGGCGGGCAGGGGGGCGGGAATGAGCAGTTCTTC. Its translation is CASNSGGQGGGNEQFF.

At least ten counts were recorded for this clonotype. The rearrangement links TRBV7-9 to TRBJ1-1; D not certain. V was clipped by 1 base and J by 1 base, with 7 bases between them. The CDR3 is made up of 14 amino acids. Germline CDR1 SEHNR, CDR2 FQNEAQ (reference sequence). The DNA of the CDR3 is TGTGCCAGCAGCTTAGTTGGCTGGAACACTGAAGCTTTCTTT. Residues: CASSLVGWNTEAFF. Using reference TRBV7-9 and TRBJ1-1 for the parts outside the CDR3, the full variable domain is DTGVSQNPRHKITKRGQNVTFRCDPISEHNRLYWYRQTLGQGPEFLTYFQNEAQLEKSRLLSDRFSAERPKGSFSTLEIQRTEQGDSAMYLCASSLVGWNTEAFFGQGTRLTVV.

This clonotype was seen ten or more times. This sequence joins TRBV28 and TRBJ1-6, with D unresolved. Trimming left V 7 bases short and J 7 bases short, with 14 bases between. The V gene's germline CDR1 is MDHEN and CDR2 SYDVKM. CDR3 length equals 14 residues. The chain's CDR3 is CASTDRVGNSPLHF. The CDR3 DNA sequence: TGTGCCAGCACGGATCGGGTTGGGAATTCACCCCTCCACTTT. The entire variable domain, with the rest obtained from reference TRBV28 and TRBJ1-6, is as follows: DVKVTQSSRYLVKRTGEKVFLECVQDMDHENMFWYRQDPGLGLRLIYFSYDVKMKEKGDIPEGYSVSREKKERFSLILESASTNQTSMYLCASTDRVGNSPLHFGNGTRLTVT.

This clonotype was detected only a few times. The genes are TRBV20-1 and TRBJ2-7, with a weak D call TRBD1 (5 bases). Trimming stripped 6 bases from V and 7 bases from J, with 13 bases between. The V gene's germline CDR1 is DFQATT and CDR2 SNEGSKA (reference sequence). This CDR3 spans 11 amino acids. The CDR3 region is CSALMGPEQYV. DNA of the CDR3: TGCAGTGCACTCATGGGGCCAGAGCAGTACGTC.

The chain joins TRBV29-1 to TRBJ2-2, with 9 nucleotides matching TRBD1. V shed 6 bases, J shed 0 bases, and the junction held 8 bases outside the gene matches. Per germline, CDR1 SQVTM and CDR2 ANQGSEA. CDR3 length: 16 residues. As DNA, the CDR3 is TGCAGCGTGGTAGAAAACAGGGGGCCGAACACCGGGGAGCTGTTTTTT. Its translation is CSVVENRGPNTGELFF.

This clonotype has a count of ten or more. A much larger clone is a single base away; this may be a read error. The gene calls are TRBV3-1 and TRBJ1-1, with D possibly matching TRBD1 (6 bases). Germline CDR1 and CDR2: LGHDT and YNNKEL (reference sequence). V was pared by 1 base and J by 1 base, with 7 bases between. The CDR3 is made up of 14 amino acids. The CDR3 DNA sequence: TGTGCCAGCAGCCAAGGGACAGAGAACACTGAAGCTTTCTTT. It is translated as CASSQGTENTEAFF. The variable domain in full, with the rest retrieved from reference TRBV3-1 and TRBJ1-1, is DTAVSQTPKYLVTQMGNDKSIKCEQNLGHDTMYWYKQDSKKFLKIMFSYNNKELIINETVPNRFSPKSPDKAHLNLHINSLELGDSAVYFCASSQGTENTEAFFGQGTRLTVV.